Given below is one T cell receptor (beta chain) in context. Antigen: not known. TCRdb keeps only in-frame clones here, not all; method: immunoSEQ multiplex PCR. The sample records approximately 80,000 clones, under 95% being singletons. These data come from a study of OX40 agonist ivuxolimab in advanced cancers. The wider study: Patients' therapy was ivuxolimab, an antibody that acts as an agonist of OX40 (CD134). Age averaged around 58 years (range roughly 23 to 79), and 82.7% were male. Study-wide points: Clonal expansion was seen in CD4+ and CD8+ blood T cells by week 6 at 0.1 to 3.0 mg/kg.

The CDR3 extends over 13 amino acids. V lost 4 bases to trimming and J lost 6 bases, with 12 bases between them. Germline CDR1 reads SNHLY; CDR2 reads FYNNEI. The material was CD4+ or CD8+ T cells sorted from blood, obtained in a trial of the OX40 agonist ivuxolimab. This receptor was identified in an adult with an advanced solid tumor such as melanoma, head and neck, liver or kidney cancer. V gene TRBV2 combines with J gene TRBJ1-2, with a tentative D call TRBD1 (5 bases). The CDR3 sequence: CASSVPGTDGYTF. CDR3 in DNA: TGTGCCAGCAGTGTCCCAGGGACGGATGGCTACACCTTC.